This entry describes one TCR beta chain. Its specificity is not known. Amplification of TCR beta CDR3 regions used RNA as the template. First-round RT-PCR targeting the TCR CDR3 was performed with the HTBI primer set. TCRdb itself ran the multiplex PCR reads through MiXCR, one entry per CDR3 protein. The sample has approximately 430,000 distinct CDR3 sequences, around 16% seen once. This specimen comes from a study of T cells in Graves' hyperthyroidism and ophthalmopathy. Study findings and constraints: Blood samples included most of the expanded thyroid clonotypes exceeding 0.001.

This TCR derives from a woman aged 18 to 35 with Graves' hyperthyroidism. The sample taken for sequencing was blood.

The CDR3 sequence: CASRGGQFTGELFF. For the CDR3, the DNA is TGTGCCAGCAGGGGGGGACAGTTCACCGGGGAGCTGTTTTTT. The chain joins TRBV27 to TRBJ2-2, with D tentatively TRBD1 (7 bases). With 6 bases removed from V and 4 bases from J, the gap between germline ends came to 12 bases. The V gene's germline CDR1 is MNHEY and CDR2 SMNVEV (reference sequence). The CDR3 runs to 14 residues.